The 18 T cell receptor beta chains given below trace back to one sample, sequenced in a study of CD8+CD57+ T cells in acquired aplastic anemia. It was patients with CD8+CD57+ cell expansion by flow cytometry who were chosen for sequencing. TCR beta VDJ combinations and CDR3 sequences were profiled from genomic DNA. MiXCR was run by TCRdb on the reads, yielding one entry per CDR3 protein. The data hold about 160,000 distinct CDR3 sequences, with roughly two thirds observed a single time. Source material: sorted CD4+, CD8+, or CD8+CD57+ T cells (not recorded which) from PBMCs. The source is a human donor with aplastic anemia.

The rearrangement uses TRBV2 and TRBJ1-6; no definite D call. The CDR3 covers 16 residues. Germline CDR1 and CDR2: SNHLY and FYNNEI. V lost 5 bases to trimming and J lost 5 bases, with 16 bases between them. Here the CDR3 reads CASSTGPNRNNSPLHF. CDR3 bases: TGTGCCAGCAGTACTGGGCCAAATCGGAATAATTCACCCCTCCACTTT. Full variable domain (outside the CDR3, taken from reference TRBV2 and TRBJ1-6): EPEVTQTPSHQVTQMGQEVILRCVPISNHLYFYWYRQILGQKVEFLVSFYNNEISEKSEIFDDQFSVERPDGSNFTLKIRSTKLEDSAMYFCASSTGPNRNNSPLHFGNGTRLTVT.

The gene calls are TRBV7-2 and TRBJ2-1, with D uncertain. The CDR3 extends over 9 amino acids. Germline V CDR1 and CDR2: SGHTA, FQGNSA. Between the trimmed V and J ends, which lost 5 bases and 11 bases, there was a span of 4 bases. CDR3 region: CASSLKQFF. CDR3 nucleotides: TGTGCCAGCAGCCTGAAGCAGTTCTTC.

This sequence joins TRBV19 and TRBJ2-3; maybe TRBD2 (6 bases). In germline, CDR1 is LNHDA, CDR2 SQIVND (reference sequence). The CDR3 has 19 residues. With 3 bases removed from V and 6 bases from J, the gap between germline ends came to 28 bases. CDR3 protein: CASSIFGPATRGALDTQYF. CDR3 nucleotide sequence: TGTGCCAGTAGTATCTTTGGGCCAGCGACTAGAGGAGCGCTGGATACGCAGTATTTT.

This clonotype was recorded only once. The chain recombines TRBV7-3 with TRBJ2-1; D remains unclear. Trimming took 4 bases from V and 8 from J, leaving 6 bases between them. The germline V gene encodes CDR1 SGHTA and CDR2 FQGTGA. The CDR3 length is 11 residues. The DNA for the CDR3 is TGTGCCAGCAGCTCCGTAGATGAGCAGTTCTTC. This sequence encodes CASSSVDEQFF.

Here the CDR3 DNA reads TGTGCCAGCAGCTTAAGGCGGGGCGGTGAGCAGTTCTTC. Residues: CASSLRRGGEQFF. J is TRBJ2-1 and V is TRBV5-8, with TRBD2 as a possible D gene (6 bases). V lost 2 bases, J lost 9 bases, and 12 bases lay in between. The germline V gene has CDR1 SGHTS and CDR2 YDEGEE. The CDR3 has 13 residues.

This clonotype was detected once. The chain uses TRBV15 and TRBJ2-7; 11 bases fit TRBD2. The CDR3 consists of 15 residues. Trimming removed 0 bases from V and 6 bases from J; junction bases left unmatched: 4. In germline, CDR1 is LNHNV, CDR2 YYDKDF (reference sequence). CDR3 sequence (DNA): TGTGCCACCAGCAGAGACCTAGCGGGAGGACGCGAGCAGTACTTC. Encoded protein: CATSRDLAGGREQYF.

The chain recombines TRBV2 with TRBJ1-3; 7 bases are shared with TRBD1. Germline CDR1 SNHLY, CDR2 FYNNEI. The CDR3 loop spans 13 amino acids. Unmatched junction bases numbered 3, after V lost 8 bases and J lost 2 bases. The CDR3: CASRQGTGNTIYF. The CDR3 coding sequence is TGTGCCAGCCGACAGGGAACTGGAAACACCATATATTTT.

The CDR3 region is CASSQTRGLNTGELFF. CDR3 in DNA: TGTGCCAGCAGCCAGACTCGGGGCCTGAACACCGGGGAGCTGTTTTTT. The chain links TRBV3-1 to TRBJ2-2; either TRBD1 or TRBD2 may supply D (5 bases each). Germline CDR1 reads LGHDT; CDR2 reads YNNKEL (reference sequence). V was trimmed by 3 bases and J by 1 base, leaving 12 bases between them. The CDR3 length is 16 residues.

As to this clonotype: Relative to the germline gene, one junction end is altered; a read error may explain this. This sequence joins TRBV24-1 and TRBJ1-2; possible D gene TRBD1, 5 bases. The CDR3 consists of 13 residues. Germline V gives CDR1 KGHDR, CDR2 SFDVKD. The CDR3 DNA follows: TGTGCCGCCAGTAAGGGGCTCAACTATGGCTACACCTTC. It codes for CAASKGLNYGYTF.

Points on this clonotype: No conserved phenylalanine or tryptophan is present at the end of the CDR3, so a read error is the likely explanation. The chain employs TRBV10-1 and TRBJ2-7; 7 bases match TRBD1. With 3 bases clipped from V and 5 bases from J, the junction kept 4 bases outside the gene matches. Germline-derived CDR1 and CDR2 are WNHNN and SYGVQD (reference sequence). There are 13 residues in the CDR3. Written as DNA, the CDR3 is TGCGCCAGCAGTGACAGGGGGACCCACGAGCAGTACTAC. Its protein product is CASSDRGTHEQYY.

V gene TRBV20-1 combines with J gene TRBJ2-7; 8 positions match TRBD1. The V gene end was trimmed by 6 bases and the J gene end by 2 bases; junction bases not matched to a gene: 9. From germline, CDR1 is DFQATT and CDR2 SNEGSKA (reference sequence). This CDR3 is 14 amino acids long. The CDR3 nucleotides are TGCAGTGCCGCCAATGACAGGGGCACCTACGAGCAGTACTTC. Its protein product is CSAANDRGTYEQYF.

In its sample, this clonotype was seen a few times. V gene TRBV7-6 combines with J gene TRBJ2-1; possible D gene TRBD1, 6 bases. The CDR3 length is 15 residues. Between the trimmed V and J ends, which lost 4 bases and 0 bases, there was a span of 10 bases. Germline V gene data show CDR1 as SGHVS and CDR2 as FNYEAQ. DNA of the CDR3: TGTGCCAGCAGCTCTACAGGGAGCTCCTACAATGAGCAGTTCTTC. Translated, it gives CASSSTGSSYNEQFF.

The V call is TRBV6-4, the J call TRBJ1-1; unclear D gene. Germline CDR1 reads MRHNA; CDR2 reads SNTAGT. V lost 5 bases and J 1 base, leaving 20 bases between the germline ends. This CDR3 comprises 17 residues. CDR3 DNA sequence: TGTGCCAGCAGTTCTCCACTAGCGGGAGGACCGAACACTGAAGCTTTCTTT. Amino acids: CASSSPLAGGPNTEAFF.

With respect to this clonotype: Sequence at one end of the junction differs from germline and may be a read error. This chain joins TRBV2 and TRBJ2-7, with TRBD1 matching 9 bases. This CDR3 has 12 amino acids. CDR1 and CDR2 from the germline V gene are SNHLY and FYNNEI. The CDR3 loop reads CASSARDRDMNF. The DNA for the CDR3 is TGTGCCAGCAGTGCCCGGGACAGGGATATGAACTTC.

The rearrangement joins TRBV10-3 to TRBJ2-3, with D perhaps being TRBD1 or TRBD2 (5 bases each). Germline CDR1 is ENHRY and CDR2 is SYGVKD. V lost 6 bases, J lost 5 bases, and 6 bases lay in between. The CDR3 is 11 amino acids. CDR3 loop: CAIRRGDTQYF. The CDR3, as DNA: TGTGCCATCAGGAGGGGAGATACGCAGTATTTT.

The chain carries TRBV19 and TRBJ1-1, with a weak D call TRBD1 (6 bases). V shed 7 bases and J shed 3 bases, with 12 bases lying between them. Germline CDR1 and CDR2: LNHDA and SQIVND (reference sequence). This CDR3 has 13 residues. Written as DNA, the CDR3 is TGTGCCAGTAACAGGGAAGGGGACACTGAAGCTTTCTTT. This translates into CASNREGDTEAFF.

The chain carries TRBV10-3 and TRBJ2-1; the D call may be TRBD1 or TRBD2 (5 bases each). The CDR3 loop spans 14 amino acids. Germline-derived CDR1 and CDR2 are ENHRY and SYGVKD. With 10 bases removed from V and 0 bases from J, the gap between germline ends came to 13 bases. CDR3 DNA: TGTGCCACCACCCACGGGGCCTCCTACAATGAGCAGTTCTTC. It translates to CATTHGASYNEQFF.

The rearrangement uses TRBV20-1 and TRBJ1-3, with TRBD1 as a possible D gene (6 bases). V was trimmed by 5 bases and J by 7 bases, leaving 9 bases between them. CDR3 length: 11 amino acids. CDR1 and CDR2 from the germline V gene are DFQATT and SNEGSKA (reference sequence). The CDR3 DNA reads TGCAGTGCTTACAGGGTCAACACCATATATTTT. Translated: CSAYRVNTIYF.